This TCR beta chain was sequenced during a study of early T cells in non-severe SARS-CoV-2 infection. There are 16 residues in the CDR3. Germline assignment: CDR1 MNHNY and CDR2 SVGAGI (reference sequence). Trimming pared 2 bases from V and 1 base from J, leaving 12 bases between. TCRdb redid the calling of the 5' RACE reads with MiXCR, one entry per CDR3 protein. The data contain about 68,000 distinct CDR3 sequences, roughly a tenth of them seen just once; the ten biggest clones take up 6.4%. This clonotype was observed many times. Sequenced material: whole blood. The source is an adult who was a healthcare worker with PCR-confirmed SARS-CoV-2 infection or an uninfected control (not recorded which). The chain uses TRBV6-6 and TRBJ1-3; the D gene is possibly TRBD1 (5 bases). The CDR3 region has the DNA TGTGCCAGCAGTTACGGGCAGGGTGTTTCTGGAAACACCATATATTTT. Its protein is CASSYGQGVSGNTIYF.